This T cell receptor (beta chain) was sequenced in a study of cytomegalovirus exposure and HLA in healthy donors. V shed 8 bases, J shed 5 bases, and the junction held 4 bases outside the gene matches. This CDR3 spans 14 amino acids. Looked up from germline, CDR1 is MGHDK and CDR2 is SYGVNS. Assay: immunoSEQ multiplex PCR; the TCRdb copy retains only in-frame clones and omits some. In the table there are hundreds of thousands of clones, roughly 88% of which are singletons. Sequencing was performed on PBMCs. This receptor was obtained from a woman aged 18-29 years in good health and CMV-seronegative. This chain uses TRBV25-1 with TRBJ2-2, with 11 nucleotides matching TRBD2. The CDR3 bases are TGTGCCAGCTCGGGACTAGCGGTGACCGGGGAGCTGTTTTTT. This sequence encodes CASSGLAVTGELFF.